Shown below are 13 T cell receptor beta chains from a single sample sequenced in a study of T cell responses to AZD1222 COVID-19 vaccine. Here immunoSEQ multiplex PCR was the method, and the copy in TCRdb shows in-frame clones only, minus some. The table shows roughly 55,000 clones, with roughly 90% occurring only once. This material consisted of peripheral blood, taken on day 0 of AZD1222 vaccination. These receptors all stem from an adult in good health.

V gene TRBV2 combines with J gene TRBJ2-7; 7 bases line up with TRBD1. Looked up from germline, CDR1 is SNHLY and CDR2 is FYNNEI. J lost 4 bases, V lost 8 bases, and 11 bases had no gene match. This CDR3 is 14 amino acids long. In DNA form, the CDR3 reads TGTGCCAGCGCTGGGACAGCTGCCGGTTACGAGCAGTACTTC. Translation gives CASAGTAAGYEQYF.

On this clone: Other DNA sequences in this sample translate to the same CDR3. The gene calls are TRBV5-1 and TRBJ1-1, with 9 bases lining up with TRBD1. The CDR3 extends over 17 amino acids. Germline lookup yields CDR1 SGHRS and CDR2 YFSETQ. V gave up 0 bases and J gave up 8 bases; unmatched junction bases: 14. DNA for the CDR3: TGCGCCAGCAGCTTGGAGGGTTGGGGGGACAGGGCTCCGGAAGCTTTCTTT. Translated: CASSLEGWGDRAPEAFF.

The V and J genes are TRBV14 and TRBJ1-2, with D unresolved. Germline CDR1 SGHDN, CDR2 FVKESK. This CDR3 comprises 12 residues. Trimming removed 1 base at V and 4 bases at J, with 4 bases between. CDR3 loop: CASSQGFYGYTF. DNA for the CDR3: TGTGCCAGCAGCCAAGGATTCTATGGCTACACCTTC.

The chain links TRBV19 to TRBJ2-3, with D perhaps TRBD1 (6 bases). Trimming removed 4 bases at V and 5 bases at J, with 13 bases between. There are 14 residues in the CDR3. Germline V gene lookup returns CDR1 LNHDA and CDR2 SQIVND (reference sequence). CDR3 nucleotides: TGTGCCAGTAGTAACACAGGGCTGGAAGATACGCAGTATTTT. Its translation: CASSNTGLEDTQYF.

The rearrangement joins TRBV7-2 to TRBJ1-5, with D unclear. This CDR3 is 14 amino acids long. V lost 1 base and J 0 bases, leaving 4 bases between the germline ends. The germline CDR1 and CDR2 sequences are SGHTA and FQGNSA. For the CDR3, the DNA is TGTGCCAGCAGCTTAGTACTTAGCAATCAGCCCCAGCATTTT. This sequence encodes CASSLVLSNQPQHF.

The chain recombines TRBV6-6 with TRBJ2-7; TRBD1 matches at 9 bases. This CDR3 spans 14 amino acids. V lost 10 bases to trimming and J lost 2 bases; unmatched junction nucleotides: 9. The germline CDR1 and CDR2 sequences are MNHNY and SVGAGI (reference sequence). The CDR3: CATNPGQGAYEQYF. The CDR3 DNA reads as TGTGCCACGAACCCGGGACAGGGAGCCTACGAGCAGTACTTC.

The V and J genes are TRBV5-5 and TRBJ1-1; the match to TRBD1 covers 9 bases. J gave up 5 bases and V 4 bases, and 12 bases lay outside the gene matches. Per the germline V gene, CDR1 is SGHKS and CDR2 is YYEKEE (reference sequence). This CDR3 contains 16 residues. DNA for the CDR3: TGTGCCAGCAGCCTCAGACAGGGGGTTGCGAAGACTGAAGCTTTCTTT. Protein: CASSLRQGVAKTEAFF.

The V call is TRBV30, the J call TRBJ1-3; 7 bases are shared with TRBD1. Germline CDR1 and CDR2: GTSNPN and SVGIG (reference sequence). Germline trimming cut 7 bases from V and 4 bases from J; bases unmatched to any gene: 4. This CDR3 has 12 amino acids. CDR3 nucleotides: TGTGCCTTTGGGACAGTAGGAAACACCATATATTTT. As protein: CAFGTVGNTIYF.

This clone has only one observation. This chain links TRBV5-1 with TRBJ2-7, with a tentative D call TRBD2 (5 bases). Germline loops: CDR1 SGHRS, CDR2 YFSETQ. This CDR3 is 16 amino acids long. Between the trimmed V and J ends, which lost 0 bases and 7 bases, there was a span of 20 bases. The CDR3 region is CASSLASGLLVGEQYF. CDR3 nucleotide sequence: TGCGCCAGCAGCTTGGCATCAGGACTCCTAGTGGGTGAGCAGTACTTC.

The chain recombines TRBV18 with TRBJ2-2; TRBD1 is a possible D gene (5 bases). This CDR3 comprises 13 residues. Germline values: CDR1 KGHSH, CDR2 LQKENI. Between the trimmed V and J ends, which lost 3 bases and 5 bases, there was a span of 7 bases. As DNA, the CDR3 is TGTGCCAGCTCACCCGACAGAACCGGGGAGCTGTTTTTT. As protein: CASSPDRTGELFF.

This clone appeared a few times. CDR3 bases: TGTGCCATCAGGACAGACAGGGGGCCGGCCACTGAAGCTTTCTTT. It is translated as CAIRTDRGPATEAFF. The chain combines TRBV10-3 with TRBJ1-1; TRBD1 agrees at 10 bases. Germline CDR1 ENHRY, CDR2 SYGVKD. The J segment lost 4 bases and the V segment lost 6 bases, leaving 8 bases of the junction unmatched. The CDR3 has 15 residues.

The V call is TRBV11-3, the J call TRBJ1-1; D is unresolved. The germline V and J ends were trimmed by 2 bases and 5 bases, with 9 bases remaining between them. The CDR3 totals 13 residues. In germline, CDR1 is SGHNT, CDR2 YENEEA. Here the CDR3 DNA reads TGTGCCAGCAGCTTATTGGTGGGGACTGAAGCTTTCTTT. As protein: CASSLLVGTEAFF.

The chain has TRBV19 and TRBJ2-2, with TRBD1 matching 8 bases. The CDR3 is 14 amino acids. Germline CDR1 reads LNHDA; CDR2 reads SQIVND (reference sequence). V dropped 2 bases and J dropped 7; count of bases not matched to a gene: 3. CDR3 nucleotide sequence: TGTGCCAGTAGTATACAGGGGGCGAACGGGGAGCTGTTTTTT. It yields the protein CASSIQGANGELFF. Full variable domain (rest looked up from reference TRBV19 and TRBJ2-2): DGGITQSPKYLFRKEGQNVTLSCEQNLNHDAMYWYRQDPGQGLRLIYYSQIVNDFQKGDIAEGYSVSREKKESFPLTVTSAQKNPTAFYLCASSIQGANGELFFGEGSRLTVL.